Here is one TCR beta chain with its context. The CDR3 totals 16 residues. V shed 2 bases, J shed 8 bases, and the junction held 11 bases outside the gene matches. Per the germline V gene, CDR1 is SGHRS and CDR2 is YFSETQ. The sample comes from a study of technical replicates of blood from a few donors. Method: immunoSEQ multiplex PCR; TCRdb's copy keeps in-frame clones and lacks some. The sample lists about 97,000 clones, approximately 96% occurring once. The gene calls are TRBV5-1 and TRBJ2-1, with 9 positions matching TRBD2. The receptor's source is a human donor in good health. The sample comprised T cells isolated from PBMCs. The CDR3 DNA reads as TGCGCCAGCAGCTTCGGTCTTAGCGGGGGTCTGGATGAGCAGTTCTTC. This translates into CASSFGLSGGLDEQFF.